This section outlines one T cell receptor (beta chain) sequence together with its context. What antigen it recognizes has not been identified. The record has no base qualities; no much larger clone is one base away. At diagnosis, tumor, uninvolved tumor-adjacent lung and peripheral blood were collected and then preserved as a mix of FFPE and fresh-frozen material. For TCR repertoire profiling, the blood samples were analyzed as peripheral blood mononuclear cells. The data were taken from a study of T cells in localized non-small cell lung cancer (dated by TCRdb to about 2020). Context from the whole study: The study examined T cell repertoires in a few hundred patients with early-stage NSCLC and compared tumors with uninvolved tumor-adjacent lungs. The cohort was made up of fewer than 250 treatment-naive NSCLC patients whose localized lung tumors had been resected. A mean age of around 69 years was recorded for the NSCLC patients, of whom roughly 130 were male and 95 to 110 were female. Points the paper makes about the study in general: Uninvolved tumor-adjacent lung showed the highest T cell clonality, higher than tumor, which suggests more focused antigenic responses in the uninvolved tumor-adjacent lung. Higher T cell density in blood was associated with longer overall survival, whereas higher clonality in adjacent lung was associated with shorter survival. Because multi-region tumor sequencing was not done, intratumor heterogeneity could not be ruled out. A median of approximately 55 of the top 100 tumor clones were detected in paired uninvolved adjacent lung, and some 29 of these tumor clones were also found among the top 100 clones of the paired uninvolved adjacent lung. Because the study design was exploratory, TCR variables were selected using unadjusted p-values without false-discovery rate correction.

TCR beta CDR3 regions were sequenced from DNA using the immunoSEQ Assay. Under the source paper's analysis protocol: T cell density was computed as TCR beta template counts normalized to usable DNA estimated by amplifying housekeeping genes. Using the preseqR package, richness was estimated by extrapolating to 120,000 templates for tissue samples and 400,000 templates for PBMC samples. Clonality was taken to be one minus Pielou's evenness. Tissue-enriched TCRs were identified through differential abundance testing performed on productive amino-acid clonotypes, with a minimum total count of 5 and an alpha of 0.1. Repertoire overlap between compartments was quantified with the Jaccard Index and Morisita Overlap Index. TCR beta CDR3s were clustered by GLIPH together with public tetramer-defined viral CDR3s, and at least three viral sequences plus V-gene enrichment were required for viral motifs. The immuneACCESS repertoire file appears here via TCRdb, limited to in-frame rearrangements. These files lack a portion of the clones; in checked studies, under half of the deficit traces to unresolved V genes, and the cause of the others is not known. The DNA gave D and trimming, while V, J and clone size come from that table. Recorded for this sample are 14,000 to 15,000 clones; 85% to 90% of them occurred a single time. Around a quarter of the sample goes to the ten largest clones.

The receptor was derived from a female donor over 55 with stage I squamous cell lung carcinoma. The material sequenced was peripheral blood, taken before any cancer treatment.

CDR3 sequence: CASSINGDNTEAFF. The sequenced DNA is TGTGCCAGTAGTATCAACGGAGACAACACTGAAGCTTTCTTT. The rearrangement combines TRBV19 with TRBJ1-1, with no confidently assigned D gene. V gives up 3 bases and J gives up 2 bases, and the segment between their germline ends measures 10 bases. The CDR3 measures 14 amino acids from cysteine to phenylalanine. The only DNA kept is the CDR3, 42 bases in frame from the first base. The germline V gene encodes CDR1 LNHDA and CDR2 SQIVND (reference sequence).